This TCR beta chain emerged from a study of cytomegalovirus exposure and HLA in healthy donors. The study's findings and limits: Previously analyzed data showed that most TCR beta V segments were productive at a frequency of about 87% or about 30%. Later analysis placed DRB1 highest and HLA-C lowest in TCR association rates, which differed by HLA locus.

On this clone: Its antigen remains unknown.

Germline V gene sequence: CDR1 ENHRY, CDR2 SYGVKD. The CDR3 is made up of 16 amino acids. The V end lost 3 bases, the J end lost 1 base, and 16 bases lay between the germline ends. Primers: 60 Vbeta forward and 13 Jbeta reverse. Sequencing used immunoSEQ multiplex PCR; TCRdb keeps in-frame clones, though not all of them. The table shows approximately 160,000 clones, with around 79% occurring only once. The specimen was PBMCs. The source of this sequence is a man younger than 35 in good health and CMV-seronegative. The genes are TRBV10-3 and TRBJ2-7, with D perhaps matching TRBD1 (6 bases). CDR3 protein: CAISDSDRSGSYEQYF. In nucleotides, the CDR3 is TGTGCCATCAGTGACTCCGACAGGTCCGGTTCCTACGAGCAGTACTTC.